What follows is one T cell receptor (beta chain) and its context. This specimen belongs to a study of blood T cell repertoires in COVID-19. Background on the study: The study drew acute and convalescent COVID-19 samples from the United States, Italy and Spain. In each case, the material was cDNA or gDNA derived from T cells, B-cell-depleted T cells, or PBMCs.

CDR3 length equals 12 residues. Germline V gene lookup returns CDR1 SGHTA and CDR2 FQGNSA. V shed 3 bases and J shed 9 bases, with 9 bases lying between them. In the study's own analysis: Reference gene primer amplification yielded estimated nucleated cell counts. Clones were sequenced by immunoSEQ multiplex PCR, and TCRdb holds only the in-frame ones, with some missing. V and J calls and clone size are copied from that table; D and trimming were computed from the DNA. The sample shows 100,000 to 150,000 clones, 80% of them seen only once. This TCR came from a man aged 55 to 70 with active or convalescent COVID-19. V is TRBV7-2 and J is TRBJ2-1, with D possibly TRBD2 on 5 matching bases. Sequenced material: peripheral blood. Here the CDR3 reads CASSFTRREQFF. The CDR3 DNA sequence: TGTGCCAGCAGCTTTACTAGACGTGAGCAGTTCTTC.